This TCR beta chain was found in a study of blood T cell repertoires in COVID-19. Turning to the study itself: COVID-19 samples collected from the United States, Italy and Spain covered acute and convalescent phases.

The method was immunoSEQ multiplex PCR; TCRdb's version includes in-frame clones alone and lacks a portion of them. The profile covers 150,000 or so clones, with less than 85% appearing a single time and 12% taken by the ten largest. V gave up 6 bases and J gave up 1 base; unmatched junction bases: 10. The CDR3 length is 16 residues. The germline V gene has CDR1 MDHEN and CDR2 SYDVKM. The sequence was obtained from a man aged 45-65 years who had recovered from COVID-19. Sequenced material: PBMCs or T cells enriched from blood (not recorded which). The chain links TRBV28 to TRBJ2-5; TRBD1 matches 8 bases. The CDR3 bases are TGTGCCAGCAGGGGGACAGGTTCGTCCCTCCAAGAGACCCAGTACTTC. It codes for CASRGTGSSLQETQYF.